This TCR beta chain was sequenced for a study of T cells in women clearing cervical HPV infection (dated by TCRdb to 2016 to 2018). The study in broad terms: The cases were some 26 women with histologically confirmed HPV16-related CIN3 or worse, and 2 of those women had invasive cancers. In the parent cohort, about 10,000 women aged 18 or older were enrolled in Guanacaste, Costa Rica, during about 1993 to 1994 and were followed for more than 6 years. Cases and controls were matched on age within five years and on year of sample collection. The 20 to 25 controls were women who cleared a single incident HPV16 infection within 12 months without developing precancer or cancer. Nested within Costa Rica's Guanacaste HPV Natural History Study, an exploratory proof-of-principle case-control study compared TCR repertoires across cervical HPV16 outcomes. Quality controls consisted of five blinded duplicates per group, for a total of 60 or so samples made up of around 50 participants and around ten replicates. For cases, a median interval of roughly 150 days, with an interquartile range of 90 to 200 days, was observed between lesion detection and blood sampling. Blood from cases was collected at the visit where the lesion was first found, while blood from controls was collected once the infection could no longer be detected. HLA typing was available for only a few women, so HLA type could not be excluded as a confounder. A median age of roughly 33 years was observed in cases versus more than 37 in controls, and no significant differences in baseline characteristics were found. General study outcomes and caveats: Because of the cross-sectional design, the study could not determine whether the associations came before infection or resulted from infection, and neither effector/memory subsets nor HPV-specific T cells were isolated. By combining richness with V gene abundances, random forest classifiers separated cases from controls with an estimated AUC of roughly 0.8. Because the number of T cells per sample was unknown, the richness differences could reflect varying T-cell content rather than repertoire biology. Significantly higher TCR repertoire richness was observed in CIN3+ cases than in controls across sequencing depths, whereas no difference in evenness was found. TRBV6-7 relative abundance was lower in cases than in controls (around 0.11% versus 0.16%; Bonferroni P = 0.0008).

Every participant had a single incident cervical HPV16 infection, and women with prevalent HPV16 infections were excluded. Cervical HPV DNA was detected with MY09/MY11 PCR, and genotyping was done by dot-blot hybridization. Around 15 mL of heparinized blood were centrifuged, and the buffy coat was split into aliquots, frozen at -30 degrees C, and then kept at -80 degrees C. Genomic DNA was extracted from buffy coat specimens using QIAGEN kits. With respect to this clone: The specificity of this receptor is unknown. The read terminates 3 residues ahead of where the CDR3 ends, so the germline J gene completes it.

TCR beta CDR3 regions were amplified by multiplex PCR from an average of roughly 1,200 ng genomic DNA per sample using the immunoSEQ assay. To correct primer bias, the assay used a complete synthetic TCR repertoire to set an amplification baseline. The amplicons were sequenced on the Illumina platform. As for the authors' bioinformatics: Sequence errors were corrected by clustering with frequency ratios and a modified nearest-neighbor algorithm, and the sequences were then analyzed in the immunoSEQ Analyzer using IMGT gene definitions. At each rarefaction depth, TCR richness and evenness were averaged across 20 rarefaction repeats, and samples with fewer sequences than that depth were excluded. Relative abundances of V, D and J genes were compared between groups using Wilcoxon rank sum tests, with FDR correction applied. An intraclass correlation of around 96% for TCR richness and an average of roughly 76% across some 66 gene segments were obtained from the blinded duplicates. The immuneACCESS repertoire file appears here via TCRdb, limited to in-frame rearrangements. These files lack a portion of the clones; in checked studies, under half of the deficit traces to unresolved V genes, and the cause of the others is not known. V, J and clone size are taken as reported in that table, and D and trimming were inferred from the DNA itself. The sample's table lists a count of 30,000 to 35,000 clones. The top ten clones comprise less than 9.5% of the sample.

As encoded in the germline V gene, CDR1 is SGHTA while CDR2 is FQGNSA. The cysteine opens and the phenylalanine closes a CDR3 of 13 amino acids. Sequencing covers 30 bases of the CDR3, shown here with the frame starting at base 1. V loses 4 bases, J loses 4 bases, and the germline ends lie 8 bases apart. Sequencing was carried out using blood buffy coat. In this chain, TRBV7-2 is recombined with TRBJ1-3, with the D gene uncertain. This TCR was sampled from a woman between 18 and 70 years old with a cervical HPV16 infection that either progressed to CIN3+ or cleared (not recorded which). This receptor carries the CDR3 CASSSPEGNTIYF. The sequenced CDR3 bases are TGTGCCAGCAGCTCCCCAGAGGGAAACACC.